This TCR beta chain is from a study of blood T cells in healthy people across ages. Across the whole study: Template-switching capture recovered about one barcoded beta molecule per two T cells.

The second PCR ran about 6 to 12 cycles with a sample-barcoded 5' primer and J-beta primers. TCRdb recomputed calls from the 5' RACE reads with MiXCR, one row per CDR3 protein. There are 1.5 million to 2 million distinct CDR3 sequences in the sample; around 50% occur only once, and approximately 2% lies in the top ten. Whole-study findings and limits: Aged donors had fewer naive CD4+ cells and lower diversity than long-lived donors.

Remarks on this clonotype: Its antigen is not identified.

This CDR3 has 14 amino acids. The germline gives CDR1 MDHEN, CDR2 SYDVKM. Between the trimmed V and J ends, which lost 6 bases and 5 bases, there was a span of 15 bases. This TCR was sampled from a woman aged 35 to 49 in good health. The source material was blood. The J gene is TRBJ2-3, the V gene TRBV28, with a weak D call TRBD2 (6 bases). CDR3 DNA: TGTGCCAGCAGCCAGGAGGGAGATTTAGATACGCAGTATTTT. Translated, it gives CASSQEGDLDTQYF.